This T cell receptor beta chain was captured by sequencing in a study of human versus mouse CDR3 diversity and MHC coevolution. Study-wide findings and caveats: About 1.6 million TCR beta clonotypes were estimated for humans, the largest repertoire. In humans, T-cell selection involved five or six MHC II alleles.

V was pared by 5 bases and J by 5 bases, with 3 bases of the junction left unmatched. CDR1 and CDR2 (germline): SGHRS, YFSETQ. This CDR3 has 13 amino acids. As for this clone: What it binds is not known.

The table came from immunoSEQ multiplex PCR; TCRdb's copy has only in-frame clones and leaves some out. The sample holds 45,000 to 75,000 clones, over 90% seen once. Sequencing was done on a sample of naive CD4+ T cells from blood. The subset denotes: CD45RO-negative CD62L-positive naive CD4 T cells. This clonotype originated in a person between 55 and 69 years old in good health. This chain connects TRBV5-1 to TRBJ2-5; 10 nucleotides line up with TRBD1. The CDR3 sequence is CASRKTGGETQYF. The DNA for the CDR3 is TGCGCCAGCAGGAAGACAGGGGGCGAGACCCAGTACTTC.